Listed here are 13 T cell receptor beta chains from one sample, sequenced in a study of cytomegalovirus exposure and HLA in healthy donors. Clones were sequenced by immunoSEQ multiplex PCR, and TCRdb holds only the in-frame ones, with some missing. This table holds over 200,000 clones, nearly 90% found once. The source material was PBMCs. These TCRs come from a woman between 18 and 29 years old in good health and CMV-seronegative.

The sample holds one count of this clone. The chain is built from TRBV27 and TRBJ2-3; TRBD2 is a possible D gene (5 bases). The CDR3 sequence is 15 residues long. The V end was cut by 3 bases, the J end by 5 bases, with 15 bases between. The germline V gene encodes CDR1 MNHEY and CDR2 SMNVEV (reference sequence). CDR3 residues: CASSFFGVWEDTQYF. In nucleotides, the CDR3 is TGTGCCAGCAGTTTCTTCGGGGTCTGGGAAGATACGCAGTATTTT.

The chain combines TRBV28 with TRBJ1-1; 11 nucleotides line up with TRBD1. V lost 6 bases and J lost 1; bases outside the gene matches: 4. The germline gives CDR1 MDHEN, CDR2 SYDVKM. The CDR3 has 15 amino acids. The CDR3 reads CASRPDRGRNTEAFF. Written as DNA, the CDR3 is TGTGCCAGCAGGCCGGACAGGGGGCGGAACACTGAAGCTTTCTTT.

The chain is built from TRBV7-8 and TRBJ2-3, with 8 positions matching TRBD2. This CDR3 contains 18 residues. The V gene end was trimmed by 2 bases and the J gene end by 0 bases; junction bases not matched to a gene: 10. Per germline, CDR1 SGHVS and CDR2 FQNEAQ. The CDR3 nucleotides read TGTGCCAGCAGCTTACCCTCTACTAGCGGATATAGCACAGATACGCAGTATTTT. Amino acid sequence: CASSLPSTSGYSTDTQYF.

CDR3 amino acids: CASSLTGGFNEKLFF. The CDR3 region has the DNA TGTGCCAGCAGCCTGACAGGGGGCTTTAATGAAAAACTGTTTTTT. The gene calls are TRBV7-3 and TRBJ1-4; TRBD1 matches 10 bases. CDR1 and CDR2 (germline): SGHTA, FQGTGA. The CDR3 covers 15 residues. The V and J ends lost 5 bases and 4 bases, in that order; junction bases with no gene match: 4.

The V gene is TRBV6-5, the J gene TRBJ2-7; 10 bases map to TRBD1. V was pared by 2 bases and J by 5 bases, with 6 bases of the junction left unmatched. This CDR3 is 15 amino acids long. CDR1 MNHEY and CDR2 SVGAGI come from the germline V gene. The CDR3 DNA sequence: TGTGCCAGCAGTTACCCCGGGACAGGGGACCACGAGCAGTACTTC. This codes for CASSYPGTGDHEQYF.

The rearrangement links TRBV6-6 to TRBJ1-2, with D perhaps TRBD1 (5 bases). From germline, CDR1 is MNHNY and CDR2 SVGAGI (reference sequence). The ends were cut back, 0 bases at V and 4 bases at J, with 15 bases in the middle. This CDR3 has 16 residues. The CDR3, as DNA: TGTGCCAGCAGTTACTCGCATTCGGGGGATCTCTATGGCTACACCTTC. Translated, it gives CASSYSHSGDLYGYTF.

The chain has TRBV2 and TRBJ2-1; D might be TRBD1 (5 bases). V lost 7 bases, J lost 6 bases, and 10 bases lay in between. The V gene's germline CDR1 is SNHLY and CDR2 FYNNEI. The CDR3 consists of 12 residues. CDR3 bases: TGTGCCAGCACGACAGAGACCAATGAGCAGTTCTTC. Translating it yields CASTTETNEQFF.

The chain combines TRBV28 with TRBJ2-7, with TRBD1 matching over 11 bases. Germline CDR1 reads MDHEN; CDR2 reads SYDVKM. The CDR3 runs to 14 residues. The junction had 6 bases not matched to a gene; V was cut back by 6 bases and J by 5 bases. Written as DNA, the CDR3 is TGTGCCAGCAGACCCGGGACAGGGGGGCACGAGCAGTACTTC. Translating gives CASRPGTGGHEQYF. The full variable domain, rest sourced from reference TRBV28 and TRBJ2-7, is DVKVTQSSRYLVKRTGEKVFLECVQDMDHENMFWYRQDPGLGLRLIYFSYDVKMKEKGDIPEGYSVSREKKERFSLILESASTNQTSMYLCASRPGTGGHEQYFGPGTRLTVT.

This clone was seen a handful of times. This rearrangement joins TRBV2 to TRBJ1-6; tentatively, D is TRBD1 (6 bases). The CDR3 extends over 15 amino acids. Germline V CDR1 and CDR2: SNHLY, FYNNEI. V was pared by 4 bases and J by 5 bases, with 12 bases between. The CDR3 region is CASSATGADNSPLHF. CDR3 bases: TGTGCCAGCAGTGCGACAGGCGCAGATAATTCACCCCTCCACTTT.

This chain uses TRBV7-2 with TRBJ1-6; 9 nucleotides align to TRBD1. Germline-derived CDR1 and CDR2 are SGHTA and FQGNSA. With V trimmed by 0 bases and J by 8 bases, 2 bases remained unmatched. The CDR3 spans 15 residues. The CDR3 region is CASSLATGGYSPLHF. The CDR3 DNA is TGTGCCAGCAGCTTAGCGACAGGGGGGTATTCACCCCTCCACTTT. Together with reference TRBV7-2 and TRBJ1-6, the CDR3 gives the full variable domain: GAGVSQSPSNKVTEKGKDVELRCDPISGHTALYWYRQSLGQGLEFLIYFQGNSAPDKSGLPSDRFSAERTGGSVSTLTIQRTQQEDSAVYLCASSLATGGYSPLHFGNGTRLTVT.

This sequence joins TRBV19 and TRBJ2-2; tentative D call: TRBD1 (5 bases). CDR3 size: 13 residues. In germline, CDR1 is LNHDA, CDR2 SQIVND (reference sequence). V was pared by 5 bases and J by 1 base, with 5 bases between. This CDR3 is CASSQGNTGELFF. CDR3 DNA sequence: TGTGCCAGTAGTCAGGGGAACACCGGGGAGCTGTTTTTT.

The CDR3 DNA reads as TGTGCCACCTCTTCGAGGACAGGGATCCTCTACGAGCAGTACTTC. It encodes CATSSRTGILYEQYF. V gene TRBV6-5 combines with J gene TRBJ2-7, with 8 bases lining up with TRBD1. Trimming removed 10 bases from V and 3 bases from J; junction bases left unmatched: 14. The CDR3 totals 15 residues. Germline V gives CDR1 MNHEY, CDR2 SVGAGI.

The chain combines TRBV6-1 with TRBJ2-2; 9 bases agree with TRBD1. V was clipped by 4 bases and J by 6 bases; unmatched bases: 15. Germline CDR1 MNHNS, CDR2 SASEGT. The CDR3 is 18 residues long. The CDR3 loop is CASSGSTGGAGLPGELFF. The CDR3 bases are TGTGCCAGCAGTGGTAGCACAGGGGGCGCAGGATTACCCGGGGAGCTGTTTTTT.